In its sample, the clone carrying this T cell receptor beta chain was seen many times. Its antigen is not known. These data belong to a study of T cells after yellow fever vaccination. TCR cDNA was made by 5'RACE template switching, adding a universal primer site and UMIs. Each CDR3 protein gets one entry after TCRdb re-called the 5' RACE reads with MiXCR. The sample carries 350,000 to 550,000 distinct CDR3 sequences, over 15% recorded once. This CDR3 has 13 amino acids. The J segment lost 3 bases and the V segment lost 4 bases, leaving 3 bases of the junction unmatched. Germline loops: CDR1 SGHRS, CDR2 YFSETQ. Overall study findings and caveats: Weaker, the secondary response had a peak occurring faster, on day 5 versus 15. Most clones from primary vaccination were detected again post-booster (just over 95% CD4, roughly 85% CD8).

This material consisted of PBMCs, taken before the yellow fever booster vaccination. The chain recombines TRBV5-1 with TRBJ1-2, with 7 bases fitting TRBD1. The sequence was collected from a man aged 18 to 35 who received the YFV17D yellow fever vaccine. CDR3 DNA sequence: TGCGCCAGCAGCGTCGGGACAGACTATGGCTACACCTTC. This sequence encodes CASSVGTDYGYTF. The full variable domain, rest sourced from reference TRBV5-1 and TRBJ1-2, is KAGVTQTPRYLIKTRGQQVTLSCSPISGHRSVSWYQQTPGQGLQFLFEYFSETQRNKGNFPGRFSGRQFSNSRSEMNVSTLELGDSALYLCASSVGTDYGYTFGSGTRLTVV.